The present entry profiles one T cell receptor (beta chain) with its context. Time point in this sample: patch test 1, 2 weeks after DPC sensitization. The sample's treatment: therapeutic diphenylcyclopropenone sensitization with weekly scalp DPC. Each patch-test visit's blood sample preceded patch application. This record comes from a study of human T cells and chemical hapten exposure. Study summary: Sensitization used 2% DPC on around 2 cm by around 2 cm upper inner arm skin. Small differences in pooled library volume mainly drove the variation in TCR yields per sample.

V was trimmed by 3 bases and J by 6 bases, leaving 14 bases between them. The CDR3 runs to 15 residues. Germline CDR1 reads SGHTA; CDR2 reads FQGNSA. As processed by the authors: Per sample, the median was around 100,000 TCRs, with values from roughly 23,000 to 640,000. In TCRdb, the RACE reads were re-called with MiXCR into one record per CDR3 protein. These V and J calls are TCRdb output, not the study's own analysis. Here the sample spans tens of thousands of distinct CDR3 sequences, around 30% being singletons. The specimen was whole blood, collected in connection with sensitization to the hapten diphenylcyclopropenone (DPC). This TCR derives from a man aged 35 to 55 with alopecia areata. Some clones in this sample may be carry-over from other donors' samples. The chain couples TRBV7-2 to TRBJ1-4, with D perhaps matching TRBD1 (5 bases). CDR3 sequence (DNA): TGTGCCAGCAGCTTCTGGGGCGGAGGGGATGAAAAACTGTTTTTT. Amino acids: CASSFWGGGDEKLFF.